The 11 T cell receptor beta chains below come from one sample, sequenced in a study of T cells expressing NK-cell markers. After re-calling the 5' RACE reads, TCRdb lists one entry per CDR3 protein, DNA absent. The data include about 380,000 distinct CDR3 sequences; the top ten clones carry around 5.3%. The sequenced sample was blood T cells: a sorted CD56 or NKG2C T cell subset, CD4+ or CD8+ T cells, or bulk PBMC T cells (not recorded which). The origin of the receptors is a man aged 18 to 69 in good health.

The V call is TRBV5-5, the J call TRBJ1-1; the D call from TCRdb, TRBD1, cannot be confirmed without DNA. The CDR3 has 13 amino acids. Germline V CDR1 and CDR2: SGHKS, YYEKEE (reference sequence). The CDR3 loop reads CASSRQGRTEAFF. Based on the CDR3 plus reference TRBV5-5 and TRBJ1-1, the full variable domain is DAGVTQSPTHLIKTRGQQVTLRCSPISGHKSVSWYQQVLGQGPQFIFQYYEKEERGRGNFPDRFSARQFPNYSSELNVNALLLGDSALYLCASSRQGRTEAFFGQGTRLTVV.

CDR3 region: CSARELVSGSFSEQYF. The chain carries TRBV20-1 and TRBJ2-7. The CDR3 loop spans 16 amino acids. From germline, CDR1 is DFQATT and CDR2 SNEGSKA (reference sequence).

The chain carries TRBV4-2 and TRBJ2-3; no DNA is available, so the TRBD1 call from TCRdb remains unchecked. The CDR3 totals 18 residues. Looked up from germline, CDR1 is LGHNA and CDR2 is YNFKEQ. CDR3 region: CASSLSTVRGASTDTQYF.

V usage is TRBV6-1 and J usage is TRBJ2-7; with no DNA, the TCRdb D assignment of TRBD1 cannot be verified. The CDR3 consists of 17 residues. The germline gives CDR1 MNHNS, CDR2 SASEGT. CDR3 protein: CASSDPRDRGNPYEQYF.

V usage is TRBV10-3 and J usage is TRBJ2-1; TCRdb's D call, TRBD2, is unchecked because there is no DNA. Germline CDR1 ENHRY, CDR2 SYGVKD. CDR3 length: 13 amino acids. The CDR3 is CAIRGLSTDEQFF.

This chain uses TRBV7-4 with TRBJ1-2; TCRdb reports TRBD1, a call that lacks DNA to check it against. The CDR3 loop spans 15 amino acids. Germline-derived CDR1 and CDR2 are SGHVT and SQSDAQ. CDR3 sequence: CASSLGTGLTYGYTF.

V gene TRBV5-5 combines with J gene TRBJ2-7; the TCRdb call, TRBD1, lacks DNA for checking. This CDR3 has 16 amino acids. Germline lookup yields CDR1 SGHKS and CDR2 YYEKEE (reference sequence). The CDR3 reads CASSLAPRTYDYEQYF.

This chain links TRBV7-9 with TRBJ2-1; without DNA, the TCRdb call of TRBD2 cannot be checked. The CDR3 totals 17 residues. CDR1 SEHNR and CDR2 FQNEAQ come from the germline V gene (reference sequence). The CDR3 sequence: CASSIPGLAGGSNEQFF. Variable domain in full (rest from reference TRBV7-9 and TRBJ2-1): DTGVSQNPRHKITKRGQNVTFRCDPISEHNRLYWYRQTLGQGPEFLTYFQNEAQLEKSRLLSDRFSAERPKGSFSTLEIQRTEQGDSAMYLCASSIPGLAGGSNEQFFGPGTRLTVL.

The chain joins TRBV2 to TRBJ2-7; no DNA is available, so the TRBD2 call from TCRdb remains unchecked. This CDR3 spans 12 amino acids. Looked up from germline, CDR1 is SNHLY and CDR2 is FYNNEI. CDR3 region: CASSESRDLHVF. The whole variable domain, filled in from reference TRBV2 and TRBJ2-7, reads EPEVTQTPSHQVTQMGQEVILRCVPISNHLYFYWYRQILGQKVEFLVSFYNNEISEKSEIFDDQFSVERPDGSNFTLKIRSTKLEDSAMYFCASSESRDLHVFGPGTRLTVT.

The V call is TRBV6-1, the J call TRBJ2-7; TCRdb returns TRBD1, unconfirmable since there is no DNA. Germline V CDR1 and CDR2: MNHNS, SASEGT. This CDR3 region has 14 residues. The CDR3 protein is CASSATGFAYEQYF.

This rearrangement joins TRBV6-1 to TRBJ2-3; the D call from TCRdb, TRBD1, cannot be confirmed without DNA. The CDR3 covers 16 residues. Germline V gene sequence: CDR1 MNHNS, CDR2 SASEGT. CDR3 loop: CASSEDPRDRGDTQYF.